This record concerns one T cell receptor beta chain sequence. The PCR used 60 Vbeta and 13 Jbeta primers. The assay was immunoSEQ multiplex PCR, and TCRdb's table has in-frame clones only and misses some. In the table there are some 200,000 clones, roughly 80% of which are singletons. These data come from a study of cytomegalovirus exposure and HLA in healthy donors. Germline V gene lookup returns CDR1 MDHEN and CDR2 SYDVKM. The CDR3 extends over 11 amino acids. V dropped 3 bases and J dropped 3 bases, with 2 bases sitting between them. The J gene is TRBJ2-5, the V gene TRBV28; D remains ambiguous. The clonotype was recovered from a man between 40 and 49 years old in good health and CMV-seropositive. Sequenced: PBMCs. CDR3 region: CASSFKETQYF. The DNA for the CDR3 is TGTGCCAGCAGTTTTAAAGAGACCCAGTACTTC. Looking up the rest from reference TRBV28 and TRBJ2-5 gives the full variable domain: DVKVTQSSRYLVKRTGEKVFLECVQDMDHENMFWYRQDPGLGLRLIYFSYDVKMKEKGDIPEGYSVSREKKERFSLILESASTNQTSMYLCASSFKETQYFGPGTRLLVL.